These 3 T cell receptor beta chains were sequenced from one sample in a study of OX40 agonist ivuxolimab in advanced cancers. The assay was immunoSEQ multiplex PCR, and TCRdb's table has in-frame clones only and misses some. Of approximately 80,000 clones detected, roughly 85% appear once; the ten largest clones hold approximately 0.65%. The sequenced sample was CD4+ or CD8+ T cells sorted from blood, obtained in a trial of the OX40 agonist ivuxolimab. All receptors derive from an adult with an advanced solid tumor such as melanoma, head and neck, liver or kidney cancer.

The genes are TRBV6-1 and TRBJ2-7; TRBD1 agrees at 10 bases. CDR1 is MNHNS and CDR2 is SASEGT in the germline V gene. The CDR3 covers 15 residues. The junction had 6 bases not matched to a gene; V was cut back by 4 bases and J by 3 bases. CDR3 sequence: CASSARTGGIYEQYF. CDR3 nucleotides: TGTGCCAGCAGTGCTAGGACAGGGGGGATCTACGAGCAGTACTTC.

The rearrangement uses TRBV7-2 and TRBJ2-7; D call uncertain. CDR1 is SGHTA, CDR2 FQGNSA, per germline. Trimming took 4 bases from V and 2 from J, leaving 6 bases between them. CDR3 length: 12 residues. This CDR3 reads CASSSNTYEQYF. The DNA for the CDR3 is TGTGCCAGCAGCTCCAATACCTACGAGCAGTACTTC.

The CDR3 reads CASSLGPGTLSYEQYF. The CDR3 DNA is TGTGCCAGCAGCTTGGGGCCGGGGACCCTTTCCTACGAGCAGTACTTC. The chain joins TRBV5-5 to TRBJ2-7; either TRBD1 or TRBD2 may fit D (5 bases each). This CDR3 comprises 16 residues. The V end was cut by 0 bases, the J end by 1 base, with 14 bases between. Germline values: CDR1 SGHKS, CDR2 YYEKEE (reference sequence).